This TCR beta chain came from a study of blood T cell repertoires in COVID-19. As for the study in general: Researchers got acute and convalescent COVID-19 samples from the United States, Italy and Spain. PBMCs, B-cell-depleted T cells, or T cells provided the cDNA or gDNA that made up the material.

In the original processing: Estimation of nucleated cell counts was performed using reference gene primer amplification. Sequenced by immunoSEQ multiplex PCR; TCRdb stores in-frame clones only, minus some. The V and J calls and clone size are taken from that table; D and trimming were inferred from the DNA. The data contain some 80,000 clones, approximately 90% of them seen just once; the ten biggest clones take up approximately 19%. Trimming pared 9 bases from V and 0 bases from J, leaving 11 bases between. This CDR3 spans 13 amino acids. Germline lookup yields CDR1 LNHDA and CDR2 SQIVND (reference sequence).

The receptor's source is a human donor in a cohort sampled during active COVID-19. Input material: peripheral blood. The rearrangement links TRBV19 to TRBJ1-2; D is undetermined. CDR3 sequence reads: CASGTGTNYGYTF. CDR3 sequence (DNA): TGTGCCAGCGGAACGGGTACTAACTATGGCTACACCTTC.